Below, 27 T cell receptor beta chains from the same sample are listed, as sequenced in a study of somatic mutations in cytotoxic T cells in rheumatoid arthritis. The table came from immunoSEQ multiplex PCR; TCRdb's copy has only in-frame clones and leaves some out. Of some 3,500 clones listed, 65% to 85% are singletons. Sequenced sample: CD8+ T cells sorted from blood. The receptors stem from a man between 45 and 60 years old with rheumatoid arthritis.

This rearrangement joins TRBV7-6 to TRBJ2-7; TRBD2 might be the D (6 bases). From germline, CDR1 is SGHVS and CDR2 FNYEAQ. The CDR3 has 14 amino acids. V was trimmed by 1 base and J by 0 bases, leaving 7 bases between them. The CDR3 here is CASSLDGGSYEQYF. The CDR3 DNA sequence: TGTGCCAGCAGCTTAGACGGGGGCTCCTACGAGCAGTACTTC.

This chain uses TRBV4-3 with TRBJ2-7, with D perhaps TRBD2 (6 bases). CDR3 length: 16 amino acids. V dropped 0 bases and J dropped 1 base, with 13 bases sitting between them. Germline V gene data show CDR1 as LGHNA and CDR2 as YSLEER. Written as DNA, the CDR3 is TGCGCCAGCAGCCAAGATCGGGAGTCAGGATCCTACGAGCAGTACTTC. It encodes CASSQDRESGSYEQYF.

The chain is built from TRBV27 and TRBJ2-5; 9 nucleotides line up with TRBD1. V was pared by 8 bases and J by 4 bases, with 2 bases of the junction left unmatched. The CDR3 consists of 12 residues. Germline V gives CDR1 MNHEY, CDR2 SMNVEV (reference sequence). The CDR3 protein is CASGTGLETQYF. The CDR3 DNA follows: TGTGCCAGCGGGACAGGGCTAGAGACCCAGTACTTC.

The gene calls are TRBV7-3 and TRBJ2-1, with 9 bases fitting TRBD2. This CDR3 has 15 residues. Trimming removed 3 bases from V and 5 bases from J; junction bases left unmatched: 5. Germline V gene sequence: CDR1 SGHTA, CDR2 FQGTGA. CDR3: CASSLAGGPHNEQFF. DNA for the CDR3: TGTGCCAGCAGCTTGGCGGGAGGGCCTCACAATGAGCAGTTCTTC.

The chain uses TRBV9 and TRBJ2-1; 14 nucleotides line up with TRBD2. The germline CDR1 and CDR2 sequences are SGDLS and YYNGEE. CDR3 length: 16 residues. V shed 4 bases and J 3 bases; nucleotides not matched to a gene: 3. CDR3 protein: CASSLGLAGVYNEQFF. The CDR3, as DNA: TGTGCCAGCAGCCTGGGACTAGCGGGAGTCTACAATGAGCAGTTCTTC.

Details on this clone: At one boundary the junction diverges from the germline segment, which might be a read error. Different DNA sequences within this sample yield the same CDR3. This rearrangement joins TRBV9 to TRBJ1-6, with a weak D call TRBD1 (6 bases). The germline CDR1 and CDR2 sequences are SGDLS and YYNGEE. The CDR3 has 13 amino acids. The CDR3 region has the DNA TGTGCCAGCAACTCCGGGACAAATTCACCTCTCCACTTT. Amino acid sequence: CASNSGTNSPLHF.

This clone was seen a single time. V is TRBV5-8 and J is TRBJ1-1; TRBD1 is a possible D gene (6 bases). The germline gives CDR1 SGHTS, CDR2 YDEGEE. The CDR3 runs to 14 residues. Trimming took off 3 bases at V and 5 bases at J, with 14 bases between the two ends. The CDR3 loop is CASSSRFQGTEAFF. The CDR3 bases are TGTGCCAGCAGCTCCCGGTTTCAGGGGACTGAAGCTTTCTTT. The full variable domain, completed using reference TRBV5-8 and TRBJ1-1, is EAGVTQSPTHLIKTRGQQATLRCSPISGHTSVYWYQQALGLGLQFLLWYDEGEERNRGNFPPRFSGRQFPNYSSELNVNALELEDSALYLCASSSRFQGTEAFFGQGTRLTVV.

The V call is TRBV15, the J call TRBJ2-3; 10 nucleotides agree with TRBD1. The germline V gene has CDR1 LNHNV and CDR2 YYDKDF (reference sequence). The CDR3 consists of 16 residues. J was trimmed by 0 bases and V by 3 bases; bases with no gene match: 3. Here the CDR3 reads CATSSGQGGSTDTQYF. CDR3 coding DNA: TGTGCCACCAGCAGTGGACAGGGGGGGAGCACAGATACGCAGTATTTT.

The CDR3 DNA reads TGTGCCAGCAGCTTAGCGAACAGCCCCAATCAGCCCCAGCATTTT. It yields the protein CASSLANSPNQPQHF. The chain recombines TRBV7-8 with TRBJ1-5; no clear D. The V and J ends lost 0 bases and 3 bases respectively, with 9 bases between them. CDR3 length: 15 residues. The V gene's germline CDR1 is SGHVS and CDR2 FQNEAQ.

V and J are TRBV19 and TRBJ1-2, with unresolved D. V was pared by 6 bases and J by 3 bases, with 14 bases between. This CDR3 contains 14 residues. The germline gives CDR1 LNHDA, CDR2 SQIVND (reference sequence). CDR3 nucleotides: TGTGCCAGTAGCTCCACCCGGAGCGACTATGGCTACACCTTC. Residues: CASSSTRSDYGYTF.

The chain recombines TRBV30 with TRBJ2-1, with 11 bases identical to TRBD2. The ends lost 3 bases at V and 0 bases at J; junction bases unmatched: 13. Germline V gene data show CDR1 as GTSNPN and CDR2 as SVGIG (reference sequence). This CDR3 region has 19 residues. For the CDR3, the DNA is TGTGCCTGGAGGGGTTGGGCTAGCGGGAGGCAAAGCTCCTACAATGAGCAGTTCTTC. This translates into CAWRGWASGRQSSYNEQFF.

This chain uses TRBV19 with TRBJ2-5; 13 nucleotides agree with TRBD2. With V trimmed by 2 bases and J by 2 bases, 5 bases remained unmatched. From germline, CDR1 is LNHDA and CDR2 SQIVND (reference sequence). This CDR3 spans 17 amino acids. CDR3 coding DNA: TGTGCCAGTAGTATAAGGGGACTAGCGGGACTACAAGAGACCCAGTACTTC. Amino acid sequence: CASSIRGLAGLQETQYF.

This CDR3 reads CASSPGLAGGYEQYF. In DNA form, the CDR3 reads TGTGCCAGCAGCCCGGGACTAGCGGGAGGCTACGAGCAGTACTTC. V gene TRBV5-8 combines with J gene TRBJ2-7; TRBD2 matches at 15 bases. The germline V gene encodes CDR1 SGHTS and CDR2 YDEGEE. V gave up 4 bases and J gave up 3 bases; unmatched junction bases: 2. CDR3 length equals 15 residues.

This chain joins TRBV11-2 and TRBJ2-7; D possibly corresponds to TRBD2 (6 bases). Per the germline V gene, CDR1 is SGHAT and CDR2 is FQNNGV. The length of the CDR3 is 14 residues. V dropped 3 bases and J dropped 4 bases, with 13 bases sitting between them. In DNA, the CDR3 is TGTGCCAGCAGCTTTGGTCCGGGGGAGTACGAGCAGTACTTC. Translating it yields CASSFGPGEYEQYF.

V is TRBV20-1 and J is TRBJ1-1, with D hard to call. Looked up from germline, CDR1 is DFQATT and CDR2 is SNEGSKA (reference sequence). Trimming removed 3 bases at V and 11 bases at J, with 7 bases between. This CDR3 has 9 residues. In nucleotides, the CDR3 is TGCAGTGCTAGCCCGTCGGCTTTCTTT. Its protein product is CSASPSAFF.

As to this clone: An end of the junction differs from the germline gene, which may be a read error. This chain joins TRBV7-7 and TRBJ2-1, with TRBD2 identical over 10 bases. The CDR3 is made up of 17 amino acids. Germline values: CDR1 SSHAT, CDR2 FNYEAQ (reference sequence). This CDR3 is CASSPTKVLAGVNEQFF. The DNA for the CDR3 is TGTGCTAGCAGCCCCACGAAGGTCCTAGCGGGAGTTAATGAGCAGTTCTTC.

The chain joins TRBV28 to TRBJ2-1; 7 nucleotides match TRBD2. V lost 0 bases and J lost 9; bases outside the gene matches: 5. This CDR3 is 14 amino acids long. Germline V gene lookup returns CDR1 MDHEN and CDR2 SYDVKM. The CDR3 bases are TGTGCCAGCAGTTTATGGGGGAGGGTGGCTGAGCAGTTCTTC. Residues: CASSLWGRVAEQFF.

This chain links TRBV6-5 with TRBJ2-1; 10 bases align to TRBD2. CDR1 MNHEY and CDR2 SVGAGI come from the germline V gene. This CDR3 has 15 residues. Trimming took 6 bases from V and 4 from J; bases not matched to a gene: 6. CDR3 nucleotide sequence: TGTGCCAGCAGCCGTGAGACTAGCGGGTACAATGAGCAGTTCTTC. As protein: CASSRETSGYNEQFF.

The chain joins TRBV18 to TRBJ1-3; no clear D gene. V was clipped by 5 bases and J by 2 bases, with 16 bases between them. CDR1 KGHSH and CDR2 LQKENI come from the germline V gene. The CDR3 loop spans 16 amino acids. The CDR3 is CASSSRTRHAGNTIYF. The DNA for the CDR3 is TGTGCCAGCTCATCCCGAACGCGCCACGCTGGAAACACCATATATTTT.

This chain joins TRBV5-1 and TRBJ2-7; 8 bases align to TRBD1. From germline, CDR1 is SGHRS and CDR2 YFSETQ. The junction had 5 bases not matched to a gene; V was cut back by 4 bases and J by 2 bases. CDR3 length: 14 amino acids. Here the CDR3 DNA reads TGCGCCAGCAGCGACGGGACAGGCCCCTACGAGCAGTACTTC. Translated: CASSDGTGPYEQYF.

This chain links TRBV27 with TRBJ1-2; 7 nucleotides line up with TRBD1. From germline, CDR1 is MNHEY and CDR2 SMNVEV (reference sequence). This CDR3 is built from 16 residues. V trimming: 7 bases; J trimming: 3 bases; junction bases outside the gene matches: 14. In DNA form, the CDR3 reads TGTGCCAGCAAAAATTTCGGGACAGCGCGGGACTATGGCTACACCTTC. Protein product: CASKNFGTARDYGYTF.

This clone was recorded once. The J gene is TRBJ1-6, the V gene TRBV19; possible D gene TRBD1, 6 bases. Germline loops: CDR1 LNHDA, CDR2 SQIVND (reference sequence). The CDR3 is 16 residues long. Trimming took off 5 bases at V and 10 bases at J, with 21 bases between the two ends. CDR3 nucleotides: TGTGCCAGTAGTGTTACCGGGACACCGTCTCGATCACCCCTCCACTTT. This sequence encodes CASSVTGTPSRSPLHF.

The chain carries TRBV29-1 and TRBJ2-6; weak D call: TRBD1 (5 bases). The germline V gene encodes CDR1 SQVTM and CDR2 ANQGSEA. V gave up 6 bases and J gave up 3 bases, with 18 bases separating them. The CDR3 sequence is 16 residues long. The CDR3 DNA sequence: TGCAGCGTAAAAAAGTTAGGGGATGGTGGGGCCAACGTCCTGACTTTC. Protein product: CSVKKLGDGGANVLTF.

Worth noting for this clone: A far bigger clonotype differs at one base, so this is likely a read error. The chain is built from TRBV7-9 and TRBJ2-7, with D possibly matching TRBD2 (5 bases). V lost 5 bases, J lost 0 bases, and 17 bases lay in between. This CDR3 has 16 residues. Per germline, CDR1 SEHNR and CDR2 FQNEAQ (reference sequence). Written as DNA, the CDR3 is TGTGCCAGCAGCAAGAGGGTAGGGTGGCACTCCTACGAGCAGTACTTC. Protein sequence: CASSKRVGWHSYEQYF.

The chain links TRBV5-5 to TRBJ1-2, with a tentative D call TRBD1 (6 bases). This CDR3 spans 15 amino acids. The germline CDR1 and CDR2 sequences are SGHKS and YYEKEE (reference sequence). Deletions cut 6 bases from V and 7 bases from J, with 22 bases between. CDR3 sequence (DNA): TGTGCCAGCACCAAGTCCCCACAGGGTGTCGGTGGCTACACCTTC. Its translation: CASTKSPQGVGGYTF.

V usage is TRBV19 and J usage is TRBJ2-7, with 11 bases aligning to TRBD2. Trimming at V came to 5 bases and at J to 3 bases, leaving 9 bases not matched to a gene. The CDR3 spans 16 residues. Germline V gene data show CDR1 as LNHDA and CDR2 as SQIVND (reference sequence). CDR3 sequence: CASSPLGLAGGYEQYF. The CDR3 DNA reads TGTGCCAGTAGTCCCCTTGGTCTAGCGGGAGGCTACGAGCAGTACTTC.

The rearrangement uses TRBV19 and TRBJ1-5, with no clear D. CDR3 length equals 14 residues. Trimming stripped 3 bases from V and 1 base from J, with 7 bases between. Germline V gives CDR1 LNHDA, CDR2 SQIVND (reference sequence). The CDR3 sequence: CASSMGGSNQPQHF. The CDR3 DNA is TGTGCCAGTAGTATGGGAGGGAGCAATCAGCCCCAGCATTTT. The full variable domain, completed using reference TRBV19 and TRBJ1-5, is DGGITQSPKYLFRKEGQNVTLSCEQNLNHDAMYWYRQDPGQGLRLIYYSQIVNDFQKGDIAEGYSVSREKKESFPLTVTSAQKNPTAFYLCASSMGGSNQPQHFGDGTRLSIL.